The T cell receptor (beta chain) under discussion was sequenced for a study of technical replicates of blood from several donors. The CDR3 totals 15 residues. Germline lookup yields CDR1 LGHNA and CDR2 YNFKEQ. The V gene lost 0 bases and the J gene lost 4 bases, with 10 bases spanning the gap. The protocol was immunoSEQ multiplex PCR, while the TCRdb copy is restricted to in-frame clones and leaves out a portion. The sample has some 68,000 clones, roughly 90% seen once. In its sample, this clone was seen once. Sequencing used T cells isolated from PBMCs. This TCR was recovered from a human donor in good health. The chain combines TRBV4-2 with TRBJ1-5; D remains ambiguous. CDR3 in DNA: TGTGCCAGCAGCCAAGAAAACAGTGTTAATCAGCCCCAGCATTTT. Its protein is CASSQENSVNQPQHF.